The clone carrying this T cell receptor (beta chain) has more than one count but fewer than ten. Its specificity is not known. This entry comes from a study of Ad26.COV2.S vaccination and SARS-CoV-2 variants. The ends lost 0 bases at V and 4 bases at J; junction bases unmatched: 4. Germline CDR1 and CDR2: SQVTM and ANQGSEA. The CDR3 is made up of 14 amino acids. The repertoire was sequenced with immunoSEQ multiplex PCR; TCRdb's copy has only in-frame clones and lacks some. The repertoire includes around 86,000 clones, less than 85% of them detected once, and approximately 16% sits in the top ten. Study results and limitations: Non-spike TCR breadth did not differ much between vaccine and placebo recipients. Reports say spike-specific CD8+ and CD4+ T cell responses covered substantial breadth after vaccination. Placebo recipients showed lower spike-specific TCR breadth than vaccinees. Analyses that measured TCR breadth and depth may have underestimated total T cell responses.

The specimen comprised peripheral blood, sampled after recovery from COVID-19. The TCR was taken from a human donor who had recovered from COVID-19. V gene TRBV29-1 combines with J gene TRBJ1-1, with TRBD1 matching over 8 bases. The CDR3 DNA reads as TGCAGCGTTGAAGATAGACAGGGGAGCACTGAAGCTTTCTTT. Translation: CSVEDRQGSTEAFF.